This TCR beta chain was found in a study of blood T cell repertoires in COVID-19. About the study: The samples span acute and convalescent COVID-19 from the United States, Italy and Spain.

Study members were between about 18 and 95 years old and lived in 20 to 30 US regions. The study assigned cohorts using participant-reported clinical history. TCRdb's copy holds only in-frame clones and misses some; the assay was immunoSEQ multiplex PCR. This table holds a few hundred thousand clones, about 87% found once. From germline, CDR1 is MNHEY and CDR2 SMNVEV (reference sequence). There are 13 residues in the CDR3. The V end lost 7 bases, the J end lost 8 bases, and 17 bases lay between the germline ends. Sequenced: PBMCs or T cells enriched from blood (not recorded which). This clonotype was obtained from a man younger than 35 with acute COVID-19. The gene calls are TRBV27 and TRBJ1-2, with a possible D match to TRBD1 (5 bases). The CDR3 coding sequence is TGTGCCAGCACTCCATCAGGGTTTGGGGGCTACACCTTC. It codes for CASTPSGFGGYTF.